This T cell receptor (beta chain) was retrieved from a study of blood T cell repertoires in COVID-19. The overall study: From the United States, Italy and Spain came samples of acute and convalescent COVID-19. T cells, B-cell-depleted T cells, or PBMCs supplied cDNA or gDNA.

The count of this clone is one. TCRdb's table, derived via immunoSEQ multiplex PCR, lists solely in-frame clones and lacks some. The table shows 400,000 or so clones, with roughly 87% occurring only once. Assignments of participants to cohorts depended upon their own reported clinical history. Sequences were obtained from PBMCs or T cells enriched from blood (not recorded which). This clonotype was sampled from a woman in her thirties or forties with acute COVID-19.

CDR3 nucleotide sequence: TGCAGTGCTAGTCCAAAATGGGGCTACAACAATGAGCAGTTCTTC. It yields the protein CSASPKWGYNNEQFF. The chain carries TRBV20-1 and TRBJ2-1, with D possibly being TRBD1 (5 bases). Germline V gives CDR1 DFQATT, CDR2 SNEGSKA (reference sequence). This CDR3 is 15 amino acids long. V was shortened by 3 bases and J by 5 bases, with 17 bases between the two germline ends.